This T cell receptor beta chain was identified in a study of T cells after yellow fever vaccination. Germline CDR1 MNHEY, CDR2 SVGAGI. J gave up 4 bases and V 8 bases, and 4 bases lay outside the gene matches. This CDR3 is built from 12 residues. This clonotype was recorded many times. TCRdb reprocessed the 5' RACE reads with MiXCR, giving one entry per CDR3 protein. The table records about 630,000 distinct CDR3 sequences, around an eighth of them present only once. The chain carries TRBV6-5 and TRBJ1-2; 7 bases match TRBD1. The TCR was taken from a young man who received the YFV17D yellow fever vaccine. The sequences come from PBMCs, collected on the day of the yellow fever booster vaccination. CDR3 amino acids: CASGTASYGYTF. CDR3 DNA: TGTGCCAGCGGGACAGCCTCCTATGGCTACACCTTC.